The TCR beta chain described here comes from a study of CD8 T cells in Susac syndrome. V shed 6 bases and J shed 7 bases, with 16 bases lying between them. The CDR3 runs 14 residues. Germline CDR1 is LNHDA and CDR2 is SQIVND (reference sequence). It was with random hexamers that 0.5 to 1 ug RNA was reverse transcribed. A single record per CDR3 protein comes from TCRdb applying MiXCR to the immunoSEQ multiplex PCR reads. Of around 130,000 distinct CDR3 sequences listed, under 96% are singletons. A single count supports this clonotype. Sequencing was performed on CD4+ T cells from PBMCs. The chain links TRBV19 to TRBJ2-1; weak D call: TRBD2 (5 bases). This TCR was recovered from a human donor with Susac syndrome. This CDR3 is CASSHLGGGNEQFF. The DNA of the CDR3 is TGTGCCAGTAGCCACCTTGGAGGTGGGAATGAGCAGTTCTTC.